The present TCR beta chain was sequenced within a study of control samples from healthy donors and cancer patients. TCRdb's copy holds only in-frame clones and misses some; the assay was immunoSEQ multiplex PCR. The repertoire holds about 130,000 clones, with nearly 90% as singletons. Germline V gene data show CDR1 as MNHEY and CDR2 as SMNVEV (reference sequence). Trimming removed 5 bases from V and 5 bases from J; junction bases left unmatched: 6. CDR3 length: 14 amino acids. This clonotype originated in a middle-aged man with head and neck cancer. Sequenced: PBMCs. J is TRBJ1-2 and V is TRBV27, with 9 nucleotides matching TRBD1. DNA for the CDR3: TGTGCCAGCAGTCCTACAGGGGGCGGGTATGGCTACACCTTC. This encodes CASSPTGGGYGYTF.